The entry that follows covers one T cell receptor (beta chain) sequence. Method: immunoSEQ multiplex PCR; TCRdb's copy keeps in-frame clones and lacks some. This sample carries 150,000 or so clones, roughly 83% of them seen once, and the ten largest clones take just over 9%. The record originates from a study of blood T cell repertoires in COVID-19. The age range of participants was 18 to 89 years, with residence in around 22 US areas. Participants were placed into cohorts based on the clinical history they reported. The receptor was isolated from a man over 45 who had recovered from COVID-19. Sequencing was performed on PBMCs or T cells enriched from blood (not recorded which).

The DNA of the CDR3 is TGTGCCAGCAGCGGGGGGGGCAGCCCGGCGAACACCGGGGAGCTGTTTTTT. Protein: CASSGGGSPANTGELFF. The chain employs TRBV9 and TRBJ2-2; the D gene is possibly TRBD2 (7 bases). Trimming stripped 3 bases from V and 0 bases from J, with 15 bases between. This CDR3 is built from 17 residues. Germline CDR1 reads SGDLS; CDR2 reads YYNGEE.